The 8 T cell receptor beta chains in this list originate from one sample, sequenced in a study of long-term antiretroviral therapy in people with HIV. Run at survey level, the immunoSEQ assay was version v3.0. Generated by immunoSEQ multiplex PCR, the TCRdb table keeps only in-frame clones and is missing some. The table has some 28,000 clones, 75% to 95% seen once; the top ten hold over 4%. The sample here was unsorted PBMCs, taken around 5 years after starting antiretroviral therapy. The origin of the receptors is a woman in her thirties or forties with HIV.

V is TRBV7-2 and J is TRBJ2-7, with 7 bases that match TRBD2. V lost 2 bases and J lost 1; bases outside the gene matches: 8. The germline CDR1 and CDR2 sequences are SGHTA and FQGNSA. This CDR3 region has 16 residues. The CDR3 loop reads CASSLIPGRLSYEQYF. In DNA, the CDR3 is TGTGCCAGCAGCTTAATTCCCGGGAGGCTTTCCTACGAGCAGTACTTC.

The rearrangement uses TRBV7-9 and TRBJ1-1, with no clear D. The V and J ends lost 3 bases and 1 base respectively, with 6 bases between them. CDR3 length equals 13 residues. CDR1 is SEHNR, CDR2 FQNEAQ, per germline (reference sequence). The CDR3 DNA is TGTGCCAGCAGCTTGGAGGCGAACACTGAAGCTTTCTTT. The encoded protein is CASSLEANTEAFF.

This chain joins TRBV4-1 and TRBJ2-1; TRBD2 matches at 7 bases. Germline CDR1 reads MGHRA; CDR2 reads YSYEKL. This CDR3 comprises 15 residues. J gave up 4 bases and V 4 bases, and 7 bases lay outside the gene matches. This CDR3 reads CASSRGTTLYNEQFF. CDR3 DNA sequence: TGCGCCAGCAGCCGAGGGACTACGCTATACAATGAGCAGTTCTTC.

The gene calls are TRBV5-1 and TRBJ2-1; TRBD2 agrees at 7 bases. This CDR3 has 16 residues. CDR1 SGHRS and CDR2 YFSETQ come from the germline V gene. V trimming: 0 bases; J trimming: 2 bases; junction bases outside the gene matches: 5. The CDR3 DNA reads TGCGCCAGCAGCTTGGTTGGGGGGGGGACCTACAATGAGCAGTTCTTC. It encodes CASSLVGGGTYNEQFF.

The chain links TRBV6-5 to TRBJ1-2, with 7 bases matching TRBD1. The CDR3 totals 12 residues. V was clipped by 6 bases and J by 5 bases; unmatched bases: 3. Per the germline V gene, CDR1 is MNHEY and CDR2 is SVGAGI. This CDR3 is CASRPGGYGYTF. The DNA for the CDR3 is TGTGCCAGCAGGCCAGGGGGATATGGCTACACCTTC.

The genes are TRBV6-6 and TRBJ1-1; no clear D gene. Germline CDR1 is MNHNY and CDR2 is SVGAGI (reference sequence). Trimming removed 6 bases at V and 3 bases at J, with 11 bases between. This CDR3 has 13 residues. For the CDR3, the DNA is TGTGCCAGCAGCCCTACGGGAGACACTGAAGCTTTCTTT. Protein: CASSPTGDTEAFF.

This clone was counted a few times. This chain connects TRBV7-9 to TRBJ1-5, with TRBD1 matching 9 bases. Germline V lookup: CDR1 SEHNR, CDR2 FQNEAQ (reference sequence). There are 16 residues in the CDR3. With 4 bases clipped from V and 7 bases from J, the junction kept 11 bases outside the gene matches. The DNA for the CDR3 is TGTGCCAGCAGCTCCGAGGTGGGCACAGGGGGCCAGCCCCAGCATTTT. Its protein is CASSSEVGTGGQPQHF.

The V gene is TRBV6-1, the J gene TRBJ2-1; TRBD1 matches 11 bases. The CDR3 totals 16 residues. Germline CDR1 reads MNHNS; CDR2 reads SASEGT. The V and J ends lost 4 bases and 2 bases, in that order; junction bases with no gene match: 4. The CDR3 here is CASSVMGQGAYNEQFF. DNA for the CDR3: TGTGCCAGCAGTGTAATGGGACAGGGGGCCTACAATGAGCAGTTCTTC.